Detailed here is one T cell receptor beta chain. The specificity of this receptor is unknown. The record has no base qualities; no much larger clone is one base away. The data were taken from a study of blood T cell repertoires in COVID-19 (dated by TCRdb to about 2020). Background for the entire study: Samples covering the acute and convalescent phases of COVID-19 were provided by collaborators in the United States, Italy and Spain. Samples were obtained from the ongoing ImmuneRACE study (first 160 participants) and from 950 to 1,500 subjects provided by 6 global collaborators. The repertoires were released in a freely available public database meant as a resource for research on the immune response to SARS-CoV-2. HLA class I and class II types, where available, came from metadata supplied by the sample provider rather than from assay-based typing. Deeply sampled blood TCRbeta repertoires from subjects exposed to, actively infected with, or recovered from COVID-19 were included in the dataset. The prospective study material was composed of cDNA or gDNA derived from T cells, B-cell-depleted T cells, or PBMCs. Nearly every sample came with metadata listing a de-identified subject ID, COVID-19 status, age in years and sex. Points the paper makes about the study in general: The amount of clinical and demographic metadata varied by source and participant and was provided uncurated.

The CDR3 runs 15 amino acids, cysteine and phenylalanine included. Just CDR3 DNA is preserved here, 45 bases in frame from base 1. CDR1 and CDR2, looked up from the germline V gene, are SGHDT and YYEEEE. Compared with germline, V lacks 0 bases and J lacks 5 bases; bases without a gene match: 6. Samples from volunteer blood donors who had recovered from COVID-19 were contributed by a second Seattle source. Each collaborating institution followed its own protocols to collect whole blood in K2EDTA tubes. Collaborator samples were shipped for TCRbeta analysis as frozen whole blood, isolated PBMCs, or DNA extracted from either sample type. TCRbeta CDR3 regions were amplified from genomic DNA using the immunoSEQ Assay, a bias-controlled multiplex PCR. On the authors' methods: Within the assay, amplification of reference gene primers was used to estimate how many nucleated cells each sample contained. To quantify the absolute abundance of each unique TCRbeta CDR3 rearrangement, sequence reads were collapsed and filtered. For each sample, productive Simpson clonality was calculated as the square root of Simpson's diversity index over productive rearrangements. TCRdb's version of the immuneACCESS table is confined to in-frame rearrangements and falls short of the full clone set. An unresolved V gene accounts for under half of the shortfall where checked; the remainder is of unknown origin. That table gives V, J and clone size, and the DNA gave D and trimming. The sample table shows 250,000 to 350,000 clones, and around 90% are seen once. Roughly 6.7% of the sample lies in the top ten.

The clonotype originates from a man aged 18 to 30 who had recovered from COVID-19. The chain is made from TRBV5-6 and TRBJ2-5; 8 junctional bases match TRBD1. The sample was peripheral blood. Here is the DNA: TGTGCCAGCAGCTTGGGGGGGACAGGACCCGAGACCCAGTACTTC. Translated, this is CASSLGGTGPETQYF.